These 13 T cell receptor beta chains were all obtained from the same sample, sequenced in a study of cytomegalovirus exposure and HLA in healthy donors. 60 Vbeta and 13 Jbeta primers were used in PCR. Clones were read by immunoSEQ multiplex PCR, and TCRdb kept only the in-frame ones, dropping some. The sample lists roughly 150,000 clones; roughly 80% were seen once. The sequenced material came from PBMCs. The receptors stem from a man between 45 and 60 years old in good health and CMV-seropositive.

Of note for this clone: One junction end disagrees with the germline gene, perhaps due to a read error. This chain joins TRBV5-1 and TRBJ1-4, with D perhaps TRBD1 (5 bases). The CDR3 totals 16 residues. Germline V gene sequence: CDR1 SGHRS, CDR2 YFSETQ. The CDR3 is CASSLGRTSTDEKLFF. Written as DNA, the CDR3 is TGCGCCAGCAGCTTGGGCCGGACATCAACTGATGAAAAACTGTTTTTT.

V and J are TRBV28 and TRBJ2-2; the match to TRBD2 covers 10 bases. Trimming removed 3 bases from V and 12 bases from J; junction bases left unmatched: 25. CDR1 and CDR2 (germline): MDHEN, SYDVKM. There are 20 residues in the CDR3. This CDR3 reads CASSFPARRSFLAGGGKLFF. The CDR3 region has the DNA TGTGCCAGCAGTTTTCCGGCAAGGCGTTCGTTCTTAGCGGGGGGCGGTAAGCTGTTTTTT.

This clone appeared a few times. The chain couples TRBV4-2 to TRBJ1-1, with a weak D call TRBD1 (6 bases). From germline, CDR1 is LGHNA and CDR2 YNFKEQ. Trimming removed 3 bases from V and 5 bases from J, with 7 bases in between. The CDR3 has 12 amino acids. CDR3 sequence (DNA): TGTGCCAGCAGCCACCAGGGGACTGAAGCTTTCTTT. This encodes CASSHQGTEAFF.

This clone was detected only once. The CDR3 region has the DNA TGTGCCAGTAACAGGGTTGGCAATCAGCCCCAGCATTTT. Protein sequence: CASNRVGNQPQHF. The J gene is TRBJ1-5, the V gene TRBV6-6; weak D call: TRBD1 (6 bases). Germline V gene data show CDR1 as MNHNY and CDR2 as SVGAGI (reference sequence). The V end was cut by 9 bases, the J end by 2 bases, with 11 bases between. The CDR3 spans 13 residues.

The rearrangement uses TRBV19 and TRBJ2-2; 10 bases align to TRBD1. V trimming: 5 bases; J trimming: 1 base; junction bases outside the gene matches: 4. From germline, CDR1 is LNHDA and CDR2 SQIVND (reference sequence). CDR3 length: 16 amino acids. CDR3 region: CASSLGTGVNTGELFF. In DNA form, the CDR3 reads TGTGCCAGTAGTCTCGGGACAGGGGTGAACACCGGGGAGCTGTTTTTT.

This chain connects TRBV20-1 to TRBJ2-5, with D hard to call. The CDR3 runs to 11 residues. Germline V gene sequence: CDR1 DFQATT, CDR2 SNEGSKA (reference sequence). Trimming removed 0 bases at V and 7 bases at J, with 6 bases between. The CDR3 DNA follows: TGCAGTGCTAGAGATACTCCGACCCAGTACTTC. It encodes CSARDTPTQYF.

The chain has TRBV4-2 and TRBJ1-1; D perhaps matches TRBD1 (6 bases). The CDR3 is made up of 13 amino acids. CDR1 and CDR2 (germline): LGHNA, YNFKEQ. The V end was cut by 1 base, the J end by 6 bases, with 9 bases between. The CDR3 coding sequence is TGTGCCAGCAGCCAAGTACAGGGCGCTGAAGCTTTCTTT. It yields the protein CASSQVQGAEAFF.

The J gene is TRBJ2-3, the V gene TRBV6-4, with TRBD2 matching over 7 bases. With 3 bases clipped from V and 5 bases from J, the junction kept 8 bases outside the gene matches. Germline CDR1 MRHNA, CDR2 SNTAGT. This CDR3 comprises 15 residues. CDR3 DNA sequence: TGTGCCAGCAGTGAGTCCACGGCGGGGGTAGATACGCAGTATTTT. Amino acid sequence: CASSESTAGVDTQYF.

The V call is TRBV7-2, the J call TRBJ1-2; 11 positions agree with TRBD1. Unmatched junction bases numbered 7, after V lost 5 bases and J lost 8 bases. This CDR3 has 14 amino acids. CDR1 SGHTA and CDR2 FQGNSA come from the germline V gene. The CDR3 sequence is CASSLGQGESGYTF. For the CDR3, the DNA is TGTGCCAGCAGCCTGGGACAGGGGGAGAGCGGCTACACCTTC.

V is TRBV9 and J is TRBJ1-1; TRBD1 might be the D (6 bases). Germline-derived CDR1 and CDR2 are SGDLS and YYNGEE. V was shortened by 2 bases and J by 0 bases, with 11 bases between the two germline ends. This CDR3 is 15 amino acids long. The CDR3 loop is CASSVTSGVNTEAFF. Here the CDR3 DNA reads TGTGCCAGCAGCGTGACATCAGGGGTGAACACTGAAGCTTTCTTT. The full variable domain, in which reference TRBV9 and TRBJ1-1 provide the parts outside the CDR3, is DSGVTQTPKHLITATGQRVTLRCSPRSGDLSVYWYQQSLDQGLQFLIQYYNGEERAKGNILERFSAQQFPDLHSELNLSSLELGDSALYFCASSVTSGVNTEAFFGQGTRLTVV.

The chain carries TRBV5-1 and TRBJ1-1, with D uncertain. The CDR3 totals 15 residues. V lost 1 base and J 1 base, leaving 11 bases between the germline ends. The germline gives CDR1 SGHRS, CDR2 YFSETQ. CDR3 amino acids: CASSLIAKQNTEAFF. The CDR3 DNA follows: TGCGCCAGCAGCTTGATCGCAAAACAGAACACTGAAGCTTTCTTT.

V usage is TRBV27 and J usage is TRBJ2-5; D gene uncertain. The CDR3 extends over 11 amino acids. The V end was cut by 3 bases, the J end by 5 bases, with 4 bases between. CDR1 MNHEY and CDR2 SMNVEV come from the germline V gene (reference sequence). CDR3 sequence (DNA): TGTGCCAGCAGTTTCATGGAGACCCAGTACTTC. Amino acid sequence: CASSFMETQYF.

The J gene is TRBJ2-5, the V gene TRBV9; 9 bases are shared with TRBD2. V lost 3 bases and J lost 1; bases outside the gene matches: 4. This CDR3 has 15 amino acids. Germline V gives CDR1 SGDLS, CDR2 YYNGEE. CDR3 residues: CASSALAGPQETQYF. The DNA for the CDR3 is TGTGCCAGCAGCGCTCTAGCGGGGCCCCAAGAGACCCAGTACTTC.